One sample yielded the 25 T cell receptor beta chains listed below, sequenced in a study of blood T cell repertoires in COVID-19. Measured with immunoSEQ multiplex PCR; TCRdb has only the in-frame clones, and not every one. The table shows about 200,000 clones, with about 89% occurring only once. Material: PBMCs or T cells enriched from blood (not recorded which). The receptor set was obtained from a woman younger than 35 who had recovered from COVID-19.

This clone was picked up one time. V and J are TRBV27 and TRBJ2-7; 8 bases match TRBD2. CDR3 length: 14 amino acids. The V and J ends lost 4 bases and 6 bases, in that order; junction bases with no gene match: 8. The germline CDR1 and CDR2 sequences are MNHEY and SMNVEV (reference sequence). The CDR3 DNA follows: TGTGCCAGCAGTTCCCCTAGCGGGCTCTCCGAGCAGTACTTC. Its translation is CASSSPSGLSEQYF.

The V and J genes are TRBV27 and TRBJ2-1; 7 bases line up with TRBD2. Per germline, CDR1 MNHEY and CDR2 SMNVEV (reference sequence). This CDR3 spans 15 amino acids. J was trimmed by 8 bases and V by 4 bases; bases with no gene match: 11. CDR3 sequence (DNA): TGTGCCAGCAGTTCCTATTGGGGGGGGGAGGATGAGCAGTTCTTC. It specifies CASSSYWGGEDEQFF.

The rearrangement joins TRBV10-3 to TRBJ1-1; possibly TRBD1 for D (6 bases). This CDR3 region has 14 residues. Trimming took 2 bases from V and 3 from J, leaving 10 bases between them. CDR1 and CDR2 (germline): ENHRY, SYGVKD. The CDR3 DNA reads TGTGCCATCAGTGAGGCTGAGGGGGACACTGAAGCTTTCTTT. It is translated as CAISEAEGDTEAFF.

This chain uses TRBV19 with TRBJ2-3, with 8 nucleotides matching TRBD2. V dropped 4 bases and J dropped 5; count of bases not matched to a gene: 5. The CDR3 loop spans 14 amino acids. CDR1 and CDR2 from the germline V gene are LNHDA and SQIVND (reference sequence). The CDR3 is CASSTARGVDTQYF. In DNA, the CDR3 is TGTGCCAGTAGTACTGCGCGGGGGGTAGATACGCAGTATTTT.

The chain carries TRBV7-3 and TRBJ2-1; TRBD2 aligns across 7 bases. The CDR3 spans 15 residues. Germline CDR1 is SGHTA and CDR2 is FQGTGA. Trimming at V came to 2 bases and at J to 10 bases, leaving 11 bases not matched to a gene. CDR3 sequence: CASSLSGLGVGEQFF. DNA for the CDR3: TGTGCCAGCAGCTTATCAGGACTAGGGGTAGGCGAGCAGTTCTTC.

CDR3 bases: TGCGCCAGCAGCAGCTTAGGGGACTCTGGAAACACCATATATTTT. Its translation is CASSSLGDSGNTIYF. The V and J genes are TRBV5-1 and TRBJ1-3, with D maybe TRBD1 (5 bases). CDR1 is SGHRS and CDR2 is YFSETQ in the germline V gene. V gave up 4 bases and J gave up 0 bases, with 11 bases separating them. The CDR3 contains 15 residues.

The rearrangement links TRBV19 to TRBJ2-4; 12 bases match TRBD1. The germline V gene has CDR1 LNHDA and CDR2 SQIVND (reference sequence). The CDR3 contains 18 residues. With V trimmed by 7 bases and J by 2 bases, 12 bases remained unmatched. This CDR3 reads CASNQPGQGAQTKNIQYF. As DNA, the CDR3 is TGTGCCAGTAACCAACCGGGACAGGGGGCGCAAACCAAAAACATTCAGTACTTC.

The chain carries TRBV29-1 and TRBJ2-5; possibly TRBD2 for D (7 bases). The CDR3 is made up of 14 amino acids. V gave up 4 bases and J gave up 5 bases, with 17 bases separating them. Germline CDR1 is SQVTM and CDR2 is ANQGSEA. CDR3 region: CSVVAGALTETQYF. CDR3 nucleotides: TGCAGCGTTGTGGCGGGGGCGTTGACGGAGACCCAGTACTTC.

V and J are TRBV5-1 and TRBJ1-3; D not resolved. V was pared by 4 bases and J by 0 bases, with 14 bases between. Germline V CDR1 and CDR2: SGHRS, YFSETQ. This CDR3 region has 16 residues. CDR3 sequence (DNA): TGCGCCAGCAGCCCCCTGGTCGGGAACTCTGGAAACACCATATATTTT. Translated, it gives CASSPLVGNSGNTIYF.

The gene calls are TRBV19 and TRBJ2-7, with 8 bases identical to TRBD1. Germline-derived CDR1 and CDR2 are LNHDA and SQIVND (reference sequence). With V trimmed by 3 bases and J by 5 bases, 9 bases remained unmatched. The CDR3 length is 15 residues. CDR3 DNA: TGTGCCAGTAGTATGTCCGGACAGGGTTTCCACGAGCAGTACTTC. Translation gives CASSMSGQGFHEQYF.

The chain uses TRBV4-1 and TRBJ1-3, with TRBD1 matching 7 bases. V was pared by 6 bases and J by 4 bases, with 12 bases of the junction left unmatched. This CDR3 contains 16 residues. From germline, CDR1 is MGHRA and CDR2 YSYEKL. The DNA of the CDR3 is TGCGCCAGCAGACCCCCGACAGGGACCTCCGGAAACACCATATATTTT. Translation gives CASRPPTGTSGNTIYF.

This clone was found a few times. The chain uses TRBV3-1 (or the pseudogene TRBV3-2) and TRBJ1-5; D perhaps matches TRBD1 (5 bases). Per the germline V gene, CDR1 is LGHDT and CDR2 is YNNKEL (reference sequence). This CDR3 has 14 residues. Trimming took 0 bases from V and 4 from J, leaving 7 bases between them. The CDR3 is CASSQEGGNQPQHF. The CDR3 DNA reads as TGTGCCAGCAGCCAAGAGGGGGGGAATCAGCCCCAGCATTTT.

The V and J genes are TRBV4-1 and TRBJ1-2; 10 bases match TRBD1. The CDR3 consists of 14 residues. The trim removed 3 bases at V and 8 bases at J, leaving 6 bases unmatched. The germline gives CDR1 MGHRA, CDR2 YSYEKL. The CDR3 reads CASSQPGQGNGYTF. The CDR3 DNA reads as TGCGCCAGCAGCCAGCCGGGACAGGGGAACGGCTACACCTTC.

The rearrangement joins TRBV5-1 to TRBJ1-5, with D tentatively TRBD1 (5 bases). The CDR3 covers 15 residues. V was clipped by 0 bases and J by 7 bases, with 14 bases between them. Germline V lookup: CDR1 SGHRS, CDR2 YFSETQ. The CDR3 nucleotides are TGCGCCAGCAGCTTGGATGACAGTCTTGTCCAGCCCCAGCATTTT. It encodes CASSLDDSLVQPQHF. Looking up the rest from reference TRBV5-1 and TRBJ1-5 gives the full variable domain: KAGVTQTPRYLIKTRGQQVTLSCSPISGHRSVSWYQQTPGQGLQFLFEYFSETQRNKGNFPGRFSGRQFSNSRSEMNVSTLELGDSALYLCASSLDDSLVQPQHFGDGTRLSIL.

This chain uses TRBV6-1 with TRBJ1-1; D is perhaps TRBD1 (5 bases). Germline V gene data show CDR1 as MNHNS and CDR2 as SASEGT. The CDR3 is 18 amino acids. Trimming shortened V by 0 bases and J by 0 bases, and 17 bases separated the two germline ends. The CDR3, as DNA: TGTGCCAGCAGTGAAGCCACCGGGCAGGGAAGGTTGAACACTGAAGCTTTCTTT. Its translation: CASSEATGQGRLNTEAFF.

This clone was seen just once. The CDR3, as DNA: TGTGCCAGCAGTCCCACACCGGGGACAGTGAGCTCCTACGAGCAGTACTTC. The encoded protein is CASSPTPGTVSSYEQYF. The chain links TRBV27 to TRBJ2-7; 7 bases are a match to TRBD1. V lost 5 bases and J lost 0; bases outside the gene matches: 13. Germline V lookup: CDR1 MNHEY, CDR2 SMNVEV (reference sequence). The CDR3 has 17 amino acids.

The chain uses TRBV16 and TRBJ1-1; a possible D gene is TRBD1 (6 bases). CDR3 length: 14 residues. V lost 6 bases, J lost 2 bases, and 13 bases lay in between. From germline, CDR1 is KGHSY and CDR2 FQNENV. This CDR3 reads CASRDRFFNTEAFF. DNA of the CDR3: TGTGCCAGCAGGGACAGATTTTTTAACACTGAAGCTTTCTTT.

V is TRBV20-1 and J is TRBJ1-2; D may be TRBD1 (6 bases). The CDR3 sequence is 11 residues long. The V gene's germline CDR1 is DFQATT and CDR2 SNEGSKA (reference sequence). Trimming cost V 6 bases and J 10 bases, with 15 bases left between them. This CDR3 reads CSAEPQGHYTF. The DNA for the CDR3 is TGCAGTGCAGAGCCCCAGGGGCACTACACCTTC.

The chain couples TRBV10-1 to TRBJ2-1, with 8 bases that match TRBD2. Germline values: CDR1 WNHNN, CDR2 SYGVQD (reference sequence). V was pared by 8 bases and J by 4 bases, with 13 bases of the junction left unmatched. The CDR3 covers 16 residues. CDR3 sequence: CASGRGAHGTYNEQFF. DNA of the CDR3: TGCGCCAGCGGGCGGGGGGCCCATGGAACATACAATGAGCAGTTCTTC.

The chain carries TRBV7-6 and TRBJ2-3; possible D gene TRBD2, 7 bases. CDR1 is SGHVS, CDR2 FNYEAQ, per germline. The CDR3 has 15 residues. V was cut by 3 bases and J by 1 base, with 11 bases left in between. The CDR3 reads CASSFGGPGTDTQYF. The CDR3 DNA sequence: TGTGCCAGCAGCTTCGGGGGGCCCGGCACAGATACGCAGTATTTT. Full variable domain (rest looked up from reference TRBV7-6 and TRBJ2-3): GAGVSQSPRYKVTKRGQDVALRCDPISGHVSLYWYRQALGQGPEFLTYFNYEAQQDKSGLPNDRFSAERPEGSISTLTIQRTEQRDSAMYRCASSFGGPGTDTQYFGPGTRLTVL.

This chain uses TRBV4-1 with TRBJ1-3; D gene ambiguous. Trimming stripped 0 bases from V and 0 bases from J, with 12 bases between. The CDR3 consists of 17 residues. In germline, CDR1 is MGHRA, CDR2 YSYEKL. The CDR3 bases are TGCGCCAGCAGCCAAGATCAGGCCGGCCTCTCTGGAAACACCATATATTTT. This encodes CASSQDQAGLSGNTIYF.

This clone was seen once. This chain connects TRBV6-5 to TRBJ1-6; D gene ambiguous. V was pared by 7 bases and J by 0 bases, with 7 bases between. This CDR3 has 14 amino acids. Germline values: CDR1 MNHEY, CDR2 SVGAGI. The CDR3 DNA follows: TGTGCCAGCAAGTATAGCTCCTATAATTCACCCCTCCACTTT. Translating gives CASKYSSYNSPLHF.

The rearrangement uses TRBV5-1 and TRBJ2-2; D gene unclear. The CDR3 spans 16 residues. Germline V gene sequence: CDR1 SGHRS, CDR2 YFSETQ. V dropped 4 bases and J dropped 1 base, with 14 bases sitting between them. CDR3 DNA: TGCGCCAGCAGCCTCGCAGGTTGGCGGAACACCGGGGAGCTGTTTTTT. Its translation: CASSLAGWRNTGELFF.

The V call is TRBV28, the J call TRBJ2-7; possible D gene TRBD2, 5 bases. Germline CDR1 reads MDHEN; CDR2 reads SYDVKM. The germline V and J ends were trimmed by 0 bases and 3 bases, with 12 bases remaining between them. The CDR3 extends over 15 amino acids. CDR3 coding DNA: TGTGCCAGCAGTTTATGGTCGGACGGAGGCTACGAGCAGTACTTC. It encodes CASSLWSDGGYEQYF.

The genes are TRBV28 and TRBJ1-5; D unresolved. Germline CDR1 MDHEN, CDR2 SYDVKM. Trimming pared 5 bases from V and 0 bases from J, leaving 17 bases between. This CDR3 is built from 17 residues. This chain's CDR3 is CASSDRAYRGSNQPQHF. The CDR3 DNA follows: TGTGCCAGCAGTGACCGCGCATATCGGGGTAGCAATCAGCCCCAGCATTTT.